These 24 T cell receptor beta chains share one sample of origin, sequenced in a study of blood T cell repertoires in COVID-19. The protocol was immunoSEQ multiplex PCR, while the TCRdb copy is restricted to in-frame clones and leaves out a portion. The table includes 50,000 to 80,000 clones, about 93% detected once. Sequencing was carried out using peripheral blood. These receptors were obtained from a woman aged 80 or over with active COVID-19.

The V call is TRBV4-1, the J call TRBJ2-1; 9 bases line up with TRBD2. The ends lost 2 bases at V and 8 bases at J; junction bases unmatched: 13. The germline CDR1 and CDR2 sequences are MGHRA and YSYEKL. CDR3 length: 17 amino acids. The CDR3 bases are TGCGCCAGCAGCCAACGGATAGCGGGGGCCTCTTCTTATGAGCAGTTCTTC. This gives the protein CASSQRIAGASSYEQFF.

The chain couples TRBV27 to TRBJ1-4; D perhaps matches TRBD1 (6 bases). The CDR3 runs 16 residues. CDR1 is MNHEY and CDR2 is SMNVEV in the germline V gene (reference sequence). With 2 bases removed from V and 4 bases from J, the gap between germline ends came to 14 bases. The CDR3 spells CASSLDSGGFNEKLFF. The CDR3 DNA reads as TGTGCCAGCAGTTTAGACTCTGGGGGCTTTAATGAAAAACTGTTTTTT.

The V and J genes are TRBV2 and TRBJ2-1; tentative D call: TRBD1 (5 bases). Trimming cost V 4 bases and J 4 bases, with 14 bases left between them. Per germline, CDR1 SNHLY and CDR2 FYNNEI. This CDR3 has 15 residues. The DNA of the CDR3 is TGTGCCAGCAGTGGCCAGGGATCCATTTACAATGAGCAGTTCTTC. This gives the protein CASSGQGSIYNEQFF.

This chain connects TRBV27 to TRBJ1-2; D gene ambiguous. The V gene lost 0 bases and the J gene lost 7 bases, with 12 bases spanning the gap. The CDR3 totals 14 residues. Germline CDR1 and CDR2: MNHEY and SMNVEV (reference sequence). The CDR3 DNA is TGTGCCAGCAGTTTATCAATAATGGCGGTTGGCTACACCTTC. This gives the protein CASSLSIMAVGYTF.

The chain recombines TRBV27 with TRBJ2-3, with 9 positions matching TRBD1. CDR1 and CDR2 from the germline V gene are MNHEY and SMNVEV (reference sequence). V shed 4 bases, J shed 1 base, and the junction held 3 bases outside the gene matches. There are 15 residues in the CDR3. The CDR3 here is CASSSTGGRTDTQYF. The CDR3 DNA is TGTGCCAGCAGTTCCACAGGGGGCCGCACAGATACGCAGTATTTT.

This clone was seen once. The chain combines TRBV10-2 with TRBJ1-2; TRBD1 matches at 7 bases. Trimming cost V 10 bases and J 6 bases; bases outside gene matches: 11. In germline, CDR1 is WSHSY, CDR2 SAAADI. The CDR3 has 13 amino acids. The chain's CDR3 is CAIKRQGANGYTF. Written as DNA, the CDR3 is TGCGCCATCAAGAGACAGGGCGCTAATGGCTACACCTTC.

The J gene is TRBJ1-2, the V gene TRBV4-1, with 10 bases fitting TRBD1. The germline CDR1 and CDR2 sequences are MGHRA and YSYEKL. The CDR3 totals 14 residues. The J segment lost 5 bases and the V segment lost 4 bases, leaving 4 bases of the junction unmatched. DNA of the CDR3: TGCGCCAGCAGCCTCCCGGGACAGGGGTATGGCTACACCTTC. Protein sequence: CASSLPGQGYGYTF.

This CDR3 is CASARDSGPGGYEQYF. The DNA for the CDR3 is TGTGCCAGTGCCCGGGACAGCGGCCCAGGGGGCTACGAGCAGTACTTC. The chain recombines TRBV19 with TRBJ2-7, with TRBD1 matching 7 bases. Germline loops: CDR1 LNHDA, CDR2 SQIVND (reference sequence). The CDR3 contains 16 residues. The V segment lost 8 bases and the J segment 3 bases; nucleotides outside the gene matches: 16.

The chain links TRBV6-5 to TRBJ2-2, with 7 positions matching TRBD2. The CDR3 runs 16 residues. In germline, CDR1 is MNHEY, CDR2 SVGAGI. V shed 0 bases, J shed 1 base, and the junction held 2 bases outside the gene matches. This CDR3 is CASSYSGGGNTGELFF. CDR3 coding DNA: TGTGCCAGCAGTTACTCTGGCGGGGGGAACACCGGGGAGCTGTTTTTT.

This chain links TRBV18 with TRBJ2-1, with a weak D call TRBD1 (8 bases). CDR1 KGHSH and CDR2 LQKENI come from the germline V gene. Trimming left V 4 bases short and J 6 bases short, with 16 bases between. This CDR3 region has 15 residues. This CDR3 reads CASSRGQGGGNEQFF. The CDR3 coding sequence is TGTGCCAGCTCACGAGGACAGGGAGGGGGCAATGAGCAGTTCTTC.

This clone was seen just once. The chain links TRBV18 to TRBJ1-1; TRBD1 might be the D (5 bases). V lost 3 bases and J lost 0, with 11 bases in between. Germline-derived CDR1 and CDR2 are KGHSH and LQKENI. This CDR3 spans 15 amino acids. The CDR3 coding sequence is TGTGCCAGCTCACCGGGCGGAGGGGTGAACACTGAAGCTTTCTTT. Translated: CASSPGGGVNTEAFF.

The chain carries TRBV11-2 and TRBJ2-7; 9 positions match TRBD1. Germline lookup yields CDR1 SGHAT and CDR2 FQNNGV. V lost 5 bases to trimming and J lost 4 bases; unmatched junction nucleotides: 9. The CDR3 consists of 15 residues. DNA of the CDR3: TGTGCCAGCAGCCGTACCGGGACAGGGAGATACGAGCAGTACTTC. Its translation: CASSRTGTGRYEQYF.

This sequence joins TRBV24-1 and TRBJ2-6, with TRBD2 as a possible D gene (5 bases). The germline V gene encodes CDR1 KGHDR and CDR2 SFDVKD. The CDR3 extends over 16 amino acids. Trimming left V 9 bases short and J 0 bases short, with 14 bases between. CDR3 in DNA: TGTGCCACCCTCCGGACTTCCCGCTCTGGGGCCAACGTCCTGACTTTC. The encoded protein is CATLRTSRSGANVLTF.

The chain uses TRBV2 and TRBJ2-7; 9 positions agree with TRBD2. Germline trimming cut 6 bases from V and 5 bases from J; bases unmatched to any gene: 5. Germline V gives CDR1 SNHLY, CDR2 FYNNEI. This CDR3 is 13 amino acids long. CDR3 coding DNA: TGTGCCAGCAGCGGGAGACTAGCGGACGAGCAGTACTTC. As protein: CASSGRLADEQYF.

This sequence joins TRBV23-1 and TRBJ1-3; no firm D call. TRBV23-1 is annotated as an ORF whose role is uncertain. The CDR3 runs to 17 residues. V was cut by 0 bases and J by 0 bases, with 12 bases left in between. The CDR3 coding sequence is TGCGCCAGCAGTCAATCGGCTTTGGGGAGCTCTGGAAACACCATATATTTT. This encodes CASSQSALGSSGNTIYF.

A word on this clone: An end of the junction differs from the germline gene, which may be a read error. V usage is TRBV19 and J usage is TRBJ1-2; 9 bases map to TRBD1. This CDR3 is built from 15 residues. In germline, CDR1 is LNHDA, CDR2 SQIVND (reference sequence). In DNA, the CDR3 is TGTGCCAGTAGAGAAGGGACAGGGCTTAACTCTGGCTACACCTTC. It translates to CASREGTGLNSGYTF.

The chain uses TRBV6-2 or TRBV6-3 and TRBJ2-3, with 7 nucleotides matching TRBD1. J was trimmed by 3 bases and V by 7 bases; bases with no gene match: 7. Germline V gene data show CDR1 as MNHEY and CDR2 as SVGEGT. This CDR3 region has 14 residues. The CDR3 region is CASTPDRATDTQYF. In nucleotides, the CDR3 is TGTGCCAGCACCCCCGACAGGGCTACAGATACGCAGTATTTT.

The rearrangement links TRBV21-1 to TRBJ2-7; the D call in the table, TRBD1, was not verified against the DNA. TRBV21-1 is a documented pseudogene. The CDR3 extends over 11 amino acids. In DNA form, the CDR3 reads TGTGCCAGCACTTCAGGCTACGAGCAGTACGTC. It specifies CASTSGYEQYV.

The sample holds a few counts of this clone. CDR3 residues: CASSTQGQWGGTEAFF. In DNA form, the CDR3 reads TGTGCCAGCAGTACACAGGGACAGTGGGGAGGCACTGAAGCTTTCTTT. This sequence joins TRBV27 and TRBJ1-1, with TRBD1 identical over 7 bases. V trimming: 5 bases; J trimming: 4 bases; junction bases outside the gene matches: 13. Germline-derived CDR1 and CDR2 are MNHEY and SMNVEV (reference sequence). The CDR3 is 16 residues long.

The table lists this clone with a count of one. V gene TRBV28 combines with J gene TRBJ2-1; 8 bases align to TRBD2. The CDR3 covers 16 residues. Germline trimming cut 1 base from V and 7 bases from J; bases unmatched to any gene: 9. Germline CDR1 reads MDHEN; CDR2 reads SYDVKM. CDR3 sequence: CASSLLPGGPDNEQFF. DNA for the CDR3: TGTGCCAGCAGTTTATTACCGGGAGGGCCGGATAATGAGCAGTTCTTC.

In nucleotides, the CDR3 is TGTGCCAGCAGTGACCTAGGGGGGAACACTGAAGCTTTCTTT. This translates into CASSDLGGNTEAFF. The V gene is TRBV2, the J gene TRBJ1-1; maybe TRBD1 (6 bases). The CDR3 runs to 14 residues. The germline V gene encodes CDR1 SNHLY and CDR2 FYNNEI. V was pared by 3 bases and J by 1 base, with 9 bases between.

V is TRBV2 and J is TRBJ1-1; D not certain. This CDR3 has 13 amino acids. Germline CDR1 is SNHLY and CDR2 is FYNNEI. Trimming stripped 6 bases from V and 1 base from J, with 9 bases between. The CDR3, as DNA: TGTGCCAGCAGCTTACAGAGGAACACTGAAGCTTTCTTT. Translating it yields CASSLQRNTEAFF.

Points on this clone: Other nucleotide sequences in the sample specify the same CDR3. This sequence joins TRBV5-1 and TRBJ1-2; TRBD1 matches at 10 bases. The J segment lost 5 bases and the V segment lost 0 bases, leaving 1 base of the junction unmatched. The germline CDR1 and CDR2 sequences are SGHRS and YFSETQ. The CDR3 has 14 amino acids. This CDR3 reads CASSLGTGGYGYTF. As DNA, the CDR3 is TGCGCCAGCAGCTTGGGGACAGGGGGATATGGCTACACCTTC.

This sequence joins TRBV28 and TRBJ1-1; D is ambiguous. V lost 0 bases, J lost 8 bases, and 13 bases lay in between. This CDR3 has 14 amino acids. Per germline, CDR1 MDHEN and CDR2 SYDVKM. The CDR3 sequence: CASSLWLRRLEAFF. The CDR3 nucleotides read TGTGCCAGCAGTTTATGGCTCAGGCGTTTAGAAGCTTTCTTT.